The 15 T cell receptor beta chains given below trace back to one sample, sequenced in a study of OX40 agonist ivuxolimab in advanced cancers. Sequencing was performed with immunoSEQ multiplex PCR; in TCRdb, only in-frame clones are kept and a portion is missing. Here the sample spans tens of thousands of clones, around 92% being singletons. Sequenced material: CD4+ or CD8+ T cells sorted from blood, taken in a trial of the OX40 agonist ivuxolimab. All receptors come from an adult with an advanced solid tumor such as melanoma, head and neck, liver or kidney cancer.

The genes are TRBV11-3 and TRBJ2-1; TRBD2 might be the D (5 bases). Germline values: CDR1 SGHNT, CDR2 YENEEA. The CDR3 runs 15 residues. Trimming cost V 5 bases and J 6 bases, with 17 bases left between them. Here the CDR3 reads CASSPSGTHLNEQFF. The CDR3 coding sequence is TGTGCCAGCAGCCCCAGCGGAACCCATCTCAATGAGCAGTTCTTC.

The gene calls are TRBV7-9 and TRBJ2-5; tentative D call: TRBD1 (6 bases). Trimming removed 5 bases at V and 4 bases at J, with 17 bases between. The CDR3 covers 15 residues. Germline V lookup: CDR1 SEHNR, CDR2 FQNEAQ (reference sequence). The CDR3 region is CASSPFRGRGETQYF. The CDR3, as DNA: TGTGCCAGCAGCCCCTTCAGGGGCCGTGGAGAGACCCAGTACTTC.

The rearrangement joins TRBV28 to TRBJ1-3; 7 nucleotides line up with TRBD1. This CDR3 comprises 17 residues. With V trimmed by 2 bases and J by 7 bases, 14 bases remained unmatched. CDR1 and CDR2 (germline): MDHEN, SYDVKM. CDR3 coding DNA: TGTGCCAGCAGTTTACCCTCGGGACAGTGGAGAACCAACACCATATATTTT. It specifies CASSLPSGQWRTNTIYF.

V and J are TRBV7-9 and TRBJ2-7, with D maybe TRBD1 (6 bases). The V gene's germline CDR1 is SEHNR and CDR2 FQNEAQ (reference sequence). Trimming took off 4 bases at V and 7 bases at J, with 26 bases between the two ends. The CDR3 covers 17 residues. The chain's CDR3 is CASSYPQGREKYREQYF. The DNA for the CDR3 is TGTGCCAGCAGCTACCCCCAGGGGAGAGAGAAATATCGTGAGCAGTACTTC.

The chain employs TRBV7-2 and TRBJ1-2; 7 positions agree with TRBD1. The CDR3 runs 16 residues. Germline lookup yields CDR1 SGHTA and CDR2 FQGNSA. V trimming: 5 bases; J trimming: 5 bases; junction bases outside the gene matches: 14. CDR3 bases: TGTGCCAGCAGCGTATTGAACAGGGGATCGATTTATGGCTACACCTTC. Encoded protein: CASSVLNRGSIYGYTF.

This chain connects TRBV5-6 to TRBJ1-1; TRBD1 is a possible D gene (6 bases). CDR3 length: 15 residues. The V gene lost 5 bases and the J gene lost 3 bases, with 17 bases spanning the gap. CDR1 and CDR2 from the germline V gene are SGHDT and YYEEEE. The CDR3 here is CASSQAGGWYTEAFF. CDR3 in DNA: TGTGCCAGCAGTCAGGCCGGGGGCTGGTACACTGAAGCTTTCTTT.

The CDR3 nucleotides are TGTGCCAGCAGCTGGGGGGGGACAAACGCCTACGAGCAGTACTTC. As protein: CASSWGGTNAYEQYF. The chain has TRBV5-4 and TRBJ2-7; weak D call: TRBD2 (7 bases). The germline CDR1 and CDR2 sequences are SGHNT and YYREEE (reference sequence). CDR3 length equals 15 residues. V dropped 3 bases and J dropped 2 bases, with 15 bases sitting between them.

The chain uses TRBV5-1 and TRBJ2-2; D is possibly TRBD1 (7 bases). The ends were cut back, 2 bases at V and 6 bases at J, with 14 bases in the middle. Germline CDR1 SGHRS, CDR2 YFSETQ. The CDR3 extends over 15 amino acids. CDR3 loop: CASSLTGEVPGELFF. Here the CDR3 DNA reads TGCGCCAGCAGCTTAACAGGGGAGGTTCCCGGGGAGCTGTTTTTT.

The V and J genes are TRBV5-1 and TRBJ2-1, with 10 bases that match TRBD2. The CDR3 spans 18 residues. With 5 bases clipped from V and 1 base from J, the junction kept 12 bases outside the gene matches. Per germline, CDR1 SGHRS and CDR2 YFSETQ. This chain's CDR3 is CASRGGLAGVGSYNEQFF. The CDR3 DNA reads TGCGCCAGCAGGGGGGGTCTAGCGGGAGTTGGTTCCTACAATGAGCAGTTCTTC.

This clone was detected a few times. The genes are TRBV7-2 and TRBJ2-5; D remains ambiguous. The ends were cut back, 5 bases at V and 0 bases at J, with 10 bases in the middle. CDR1 SGHTA and CDR2 FQGNSA come from the germline V gene. The CDR3 covers 14 residues. The CDR3 here is CASSRRAYQETQYF. For the CDR3, the DNA is TGTGCCAGCAGCCGCCGGGCCTACCAAGAGACCCAGTACTTC.

CDR3 bases: TGTGCCAGCAGCAAGACGACTAGCGGGAGGGCAGGAGATACGCAGTATTTT. It is translated as CASSKTTSGRAGDTQYF. The rearrangement links TRBV7-3 to TRBJ2-3; 14 bases are shared with TRBD2. Germline CDR1 is SGHTA and CDR2 is FQGTGA. This CDR3 is 17 amino acids long. The junction had 9 bases not matched to a gene; V was cut back by 5 bases and J by 5 bases.

The V and J genes are TRBV4-1 and TRBJ2-5; 11 bases align to TRBD2. Per germline, CDR1 MGHRA and CDR2 YSYEKL. CDR3 length: 17 amino acids. V gave up 2 bases and J gave up 3 bases; unmatched junction bases: 8. The CDR3 protein is CASSQPTSGRGKETQYF. CDR3 DNA: TGCGCCAGCAGCCAACCCACTAGCGGGAGAGGGAAAGAGACCCAGTACTTC.

This chain joins TRBV19 and TRBJ2-6; no firm D call. Germline assignment: CDR1 LNHDA and CDR2 SQIVND (reference sequence). This CDR3 is built from 17 residues. V lost 3 bases, J lost 0 bases, and 12 bases lay in between. The chain's CDR3 is CASSMSGLDSGANVLTF. CDR3 DNA: TGTGCCAGTAGTATGTCAGGCCTCGACTCTGGGGCCAACGTCCTGACTTTC.

The rearrangement joins TRBV9 to TRBJ2-3, with TRBD2 identical over 7 bases. The germline gives CDR1 SGDLS, CDR2 YYNGEE. V lost 3 bases to trimming and J lost 2 bases; unmatched junction nucleotides: 9. The CDR3 totals 16 residues. In nucleotides, the CDR3 is TGTGCCAGCAGCGCCCACTCGCGGGAGCCCACAGATACGCAGTATTTT. Residues: CASSAHSREPTDTQYF.

The chain combines TRBV5-1 with TRBJ2-7; D unresolved. In germline, CDR1 is SGHRS, CDR2 YFSETQ. With 6 bases removed from V and 2 bases from J, the gap between germline ends came to 15 bases. This CDR3 spans 14 amino acids. DNA for the CDR3: TGCGCCAGCAATCTAGGGCTAACCACCTACGAGCAGTACTTC. It codes for CASNLGLTTYEQYF.